The 21 T cell receptor beta chains given below trace back to one sample, sequenced in a study of Graves' ophthalmopathy and Graves' hyperthyroidism (dated by TCRdb to between 2018 and 2020). Instrument on record: Illumina HiSeq 2000. For repertoire sequencing, TCR beta CDR3 regions were amplified from RNA transcripts. A first-round RT-PCR used HTBI primers with the Qiagen OneStep RT-PCR kit, followed by a second-round multiplex PCR, size selection and purification. The public reads were quality trimmed at Q25 with fastp and then assembled into clones with MiXCR by TCRdb, keeping productive beta chains. Rows with a matching CDR3 protein are joined into one entry that keeps the most common DNA and genes. This sample comprises approximately 1.2 million distinct CDR3 sequences, 35% to 40% of them detected only once. The ten top clones hold more than 9.5% of the sample. Material: peripheral blood or thyroid tissue (not recorded which). The receptors here all came from an adult man with Graves' hyperthyroidism.

The table lists this clonotype with many counts. The rearrangement uses TRBV20-1 and TRBJ1-1; D may be TRBD1 (6 bases). This CDR3 comprises 17 residues. From germline, CDR1 is DFQATT and CDR2 SNEGSKA (reference sequence). V lost 0 bases and J 0 bases, leaving 17 bases between the germline ends. CDR3 nucleotide sequence: TGCAGTGCTAGAGATGCGCCCCAGGGGATCATGAACACTGAAGCTTTCTTT. It translates to CSARDAPQGIMNTEAFF.

This clonotype was detected ten times or more. The chain uses TRBV20-1 and TRBJ1-5, with D hard to call. This CDR3 is built from 14 residues. From germline, CDR1 is DFQATT and CDR2 SNEGSKA (reference sequence). V was shortened by 5 bases and J by 4 bases, with 15 bases between the two germline ends. CDR3 protein: CSASPRRVNQPQHF. The CDR3 nucleotides are TGCAGTGCTTCACCCCGGCGGGTAAATCAGCCCCAGCATTTT.

This clonotype has a handful of counts. The rearrangement uses TRBV4-1 and TRBJ1-5; D not certain. Trimming took off 0 bases at V and 13 bases at J, with 25 bases between the two ends. The V gene's germline CDR1 is MGHRA and CDR2 YSYEKL. This CDR3 region has 17 residues. In DNA form, the CDR3 reads TGCGCCAGCAGCCAAGAATCGGAGTTCCTGCGAAATAATAGACAGCATTTT. Its translation: CASSQESEFLRNNRQHF.

This clonotype was detected ten times or more. V gene TRBV9 combines with J gene TRBJ1-5; D not resolved. This CDR3 spans 15 amino acids. Germline CDR1 reads SGDLS; CDR2 reads YYNGEE. Trimming left V 0 bases short and J 1 base short, with 8 bases between. CDR3 DNA: TGTGCCAGCAGCGTAGACATTGGAAGCAATCAGCCCCAGCATTTT. Translating it yields CASSVDIGSNQPQHF. The entire variable domain, with the rest obtained from reference TRBV9 and TRBJ1-5, is as follows: DSGVTQTPKHLITATGQRVTLRCSPRSGDLSVYWYQQSLDQGLQFLIQYYNGEERAKGNILERFSAQQFPDLHSELNLSSLELGDSALYFCASSVDIGSNQPQHFGDGTRLSIL.

The chain joins TRBV6-6 to TRBJ1-6; 8 bases align to TRBD1. Unmatched junction bases numbered 2, after V lost 8 bases and J lost 8 bases. The CDR3 covers 12 residues. Germline V lookup: CDR1 MNHNY, CDR2 SVGAGI (reference sequence). The CDR3 region has the DNA TGTGCCAGCGCGACAGGGGATTCACCCCTCCACTTT. This codes for CASATGDSPLHF.

This clonotype was picked up many times. J is TRBJ2-6 and V is TRBV7-8; 8 bases match TRBD1. V shed 1 base and J 1 base; nucleotides not matched to a gene: 3. The CDR3 is made up of 17 amino acids. In germline, CDR1 is SGHVS, CDR2 FQNEAQ. CDR3 in amino acids: CASSLGTGSSGANVLTF. Written as DNA, the CDR3 is TGTGCCAGCAGCTTAGGGACAGGGTCATCTGGGGCCAACGTCCTGACTTTC.

This clonotype was observed many times. CDR3 residues: CACGQATYEQYF. CDR3 nucleotides: TGTGCCTGTGGCCAAGCGACCTACGAGCAGTACTTC. The rearrangement links TRBV7-9 to TRBJ2-7; no firm D call. The CDR3 has 12 residues. V lost 11 bases and J lost 2, with 13 bases in between. The V gene's germline CDR1 is SEHNR and CDR2 FQNEAQ (reference sequence).

V is TRBV29-1 and J is TRBJ1-4; 8 bases align to TRBD1. Germline loops: CDR1 SQVTM, CDR2 ANQGSEA. This CDR3 has 15 residues. Losses at the gene ends were 3 bases for V and 2 bases for J; bases not matched to a gene: 5. The CDR3 DNA sequence: TGCAGCGTTGAGTCCGCAGGGGGCACTAATGAAAAACTGTTTTTT. Amino acid sequence: CSVESAGGTNEKLFF.

V and J are TRBV5-1 and TRBJ2-7, with TRBD2 identical over 8 bases. After removal of 0 bases from V and 3 bases from J, the junction contained 5 bases not matched to a gene. CDR1 and CDR2 from the germline V gene are SGHRS and YFSETQ. The CDR3 totals 15 residues. This CDR3 is CASSLDFAGGYEQYF. In nucleotides, the CDR3 is TGCGCCAGCAGCTTGGATTTTGCGGGAGGCTACGAGCAGTACTTC.

There are many counts of this clonotype. The J gene is TRBJ1-3, the V gene TRBV12-3 or TRBV12-4; unclear D gene. Between the trimmed V and J ends, which lost 7 bases and 0 bases, there was a span of 10 bases. This CDR3 region has 14 residues. Here the CDR3 reads CASIAVSSGNTIYF. The CDR3 DNA sequence: TGTGCCAGCATCGCCGTTAGCTCTGGAAACACCATATATTTT.

The chain employs TRBV20-1 and TRBJ1-6; TRBD1 agrees at 9 bases. This CDR3 is built from 14 residues. Germline values: CDR1 DFQATT, CDR2 SNEGSKA (reference sequence). The V gene end was trimmed by 6 bases and the J gene end by 5 bases; junction bases not matched to a gene: 5. In DNA, the CDR3 is TGCAGTGCCCTGGACAGGGGAAATAATTCACCCCTCCACTTT. Its protein is CSALDRGNNSPLHF.

This clonotype was seen ten or more times. In nucleotides, the CDR3 is TGCAGTGCTAGATCTTGGCAAGAGACCCAGTACTTC. Its protein is CSARSWQETQYF. The chain recombines TRBV20-1 with TRBJ2-5; no definite D call. The CDR3 consists of 12 residues. Trimming cost V 2 bases and J 2 bases, with 6 bases left between them. The germline gives CDR1 DFQATT, CDR2 SNEGSKA (reference sequence).

The chain combines TRBV10-3 with TRBJ1-1, with a tentative D call TRBD1 (5 bases). Per the germline V gene, CDR1 is ENHRY and CDR2 is SYGVKD. The length of the CDR3 is 13 residues. Deletions cut 5 bases from V and 5 bases from J, with 12 bases between. CDR3 sequence: CAISRDPLTEAFF. The CDR3 DNA reads TGTGCCATCAGTCGGGACCCATTGACTGAAGCTTTCTTT.

This chain links TRBV2 with TRBJ2-5; 9 positions agree with TRBD1. Germline CDR1 is SNHLY and CDR2 is FYNNEI. With V trimmed by 3 bases and J by 5 bases, 4 bases remained unmatched. CDR3 length: 14 residues. CDR3 protein: CASSDVGQGETQYF. CDR3 bases: TGTGCCAGCAGTGATGTTGGACAGGGGGAGACCCAGTACTTC.

There are many counts of this clonotype. The chain links TRBV7-7 to TRBJ2-2, with D possibly TRBD1 on 6 matching bases. The CDR3 loop spans 16 amino acids. Germline-derived CDR1 and CDR2 are SSHAT and FNYEAQ (reference sequence). V was clipped by 5 bases and J by 5 bases, with 18 bases between them. The CDR3 reads CASSLSGTSMTGELFF. The CDR3 coding sequence is TGTGCCAGCAGCCTGTCCGGGACATCGATGACCGGGGAGCTGTTTTTT.

As to this clonotype: This clone may be a read error of a much larger clone one base away. The chain carries TRBV10-3 and TRBJ2-7, with D perhaps TRBD1 or TRBD2 (5 bases each). Germline CDR1 reads ENHRY; CDR2 reads SYGVKD. This CDR3 has 15 residues. The CDR3 protein is CASSYIGTATYEQCF. CDR3 in DNA: TGTGCCAGCAGTTACATTGGGACGGCAACCTACGAGCAGTGCTTC.

This clonotype was seen many times. The rearrangement joins TRBV7-2 to TRBJ2-7, with a tentative D call TRBD1 (5 bases). The germline V gene has CDR1 SGHTA and CDR2 FQGNSA. Trimming removed 1 base from V and 7 bases from J, with 23 bases in between. The CDR3 is 17 amino acids. This CDR3 is CASSLVPRLVPQGEQYF. The CDR3 nucleotides read TGTGCCAGCAGCTTAGTTCCGAGACTCGTCCCCCAGGGAGAGCAGTACTTC.

The J gene is TRBJ1-2, the V gene TRBV20-1, with TRBD1 as a possible D gene (6 bases). The CDR3 covers 16 residues. Germline CDR1 reads DFQATT; CDR2 reads SNEGSKA (reference sequence). Trimming took 1 base from V and 4 from J, leaving 19 bases between them. The CDR3 spells CSARALTGETSYGYTF. The DNA for the CDR3 is TGCAGTGCTAGAGCCTTGACAGGCGAGACCTCCTATGGCTACACCTTC.

This clonotype was detected only a few times. V gene TRBV10-3 combines with J gene TRBJ1-3; D unresolved. The V end lost 6 bases, the J end lost 4 bases, and 1 base lay between the germline ends. The CDR3 has 10 amino acids. CDR1 and CDR2 (germline): ENHRY, SYGVKD. CDR3 in amino acids: CAISGNTIYF. In nucleotides, the CDR3 is TGTGCCATCAGCGGAAACACCATATATTTT.

This clonotype was counted many times. The chain combines TRBV7-8 with TRBJ2-7; D remains unclear. The CDR3 spans 12 residues. Trimming removed 8 bases from V and 1 base from J, with 9 bases in between. Germline assignment: CDR1 SGHVS and CDR2 FQNEAQ. The CDR3 DNA reads as TGTGCCAGCGCGGTTCTATCCTACGAGCAGTACTTC. Translated: CASAVLSYEQYF.

The chain has TRBV5-8 and TRBJ2-2; perhaps TRBD2 as D (5 bases). This CDR3 is built from 18 residues. V was clipped by 1 base and J by 0 bases, with 16 bases between them. Germline lookup yields CDR1 SGHTS and CDR2 YDEGEE. The CDR3 DNA is TGTGCCAGCAGCTTGTTAGACGGAGGATATGCGAACACCGGGGAGCTGTTTTTT. This sequence encodes CASSLLDGGYANTGELFF.